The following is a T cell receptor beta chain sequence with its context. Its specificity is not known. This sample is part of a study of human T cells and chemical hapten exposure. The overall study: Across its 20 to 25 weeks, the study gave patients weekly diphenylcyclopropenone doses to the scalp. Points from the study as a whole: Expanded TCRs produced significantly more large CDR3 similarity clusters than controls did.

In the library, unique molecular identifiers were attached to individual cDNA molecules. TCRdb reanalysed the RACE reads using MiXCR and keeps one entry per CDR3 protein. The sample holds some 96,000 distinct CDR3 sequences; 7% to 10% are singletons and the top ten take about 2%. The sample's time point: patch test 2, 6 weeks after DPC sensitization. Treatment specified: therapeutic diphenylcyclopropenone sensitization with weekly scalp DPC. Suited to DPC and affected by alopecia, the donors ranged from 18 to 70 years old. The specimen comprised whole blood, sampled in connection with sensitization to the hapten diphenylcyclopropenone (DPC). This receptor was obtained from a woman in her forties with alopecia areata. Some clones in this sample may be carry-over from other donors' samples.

In DNA form, the CDR3 reads TGTGCCAGCAGCCCTCAGCCTAGCACAGATACGCAGTATTTT. Translated, it gives CASSPQPSTDTQYF. J is TRBJ2-3 and V is TRBV11-2; D remains unclear. Trimming shortened V by 5 bases and J by 0 bases, and 9 bases separated the two germline ends. This CDR3 contains 14 residues. Germline V gives CDR1 SGHAT, CDR2 FQNNGV.